The present T cell receptor (beta chain) was sequenced within a study of cytomegalovirus exposure and HLA in healthy donors. Regarding the study as a whole: When presence/absence was analysed, sequencing depth was taken to be roughly uniform across donors. A later analysis showed TCR association rates differing by HLA locus, peaking at DRB1 and lowest at HLA-C.

13 Jbeta primers and 60 Vbeta primers were used for the PCR. Profiling relied on immunoSEQ multiplex PCR, and the TCRdb table lists in-frame clones only, not all of them. The sample has some 71,000 clones, about 74% seen once. Regarding this clone: Its antigen is unidentified.

Losses at the gene ends were 0 bases for V and 6 bases for J; bases not matched to a gene: 1. The length of the CDR3 is 13 residues. Germline CDR1 is GTSNPN and CDR2 is SVGIG (reference sequence). This TCR came from a woman in her thirties in good health and CMV-seropositive. Sequences were obtained from PBMCs. V usage is TRBV30 and J usage is TRBJ2-2; 7 bases fit TRBD1. In DNA, the CDR3 is TGTGCCTGGAGTGTACAGGGGCCCGGGGAGCTGTTTTTT. Its protein product is CAWSVQGPGELFF.